One sample yielded the 3 T cell receptor beta chains listed below, sequenced in a study of beta chain features in type 1 diabetes. Study-wide results and limits: When Type 1 diabetes patients were examined, their TCRB CDR3s proved moderately but significantly shorter in all four CD4+ subsets.

Their cognate antigens are unknown. Reverse transcription of all isolated RNA meant that expressed TCRB transcripts were sequenced. Sequencing used immunoSEQ multiplex PCR; TCRdb keeps in-frame clones, though not all of them. The sample shows about 340,000 clones, around 9.3% of them seen only once. The sequenced sample consisted of central memory CD4+ T cells from blood. The receptors come from a man younger than 45 with type 1 diabetes.

The chain is built from TRBV4-3 and TRBJ1-2; D unresolved. Trimming left V 0 bases short and J 4 bases short, with 9 bases between. The V gene's germline CDR1 is LGHNA and CDR2 YSLEER. The CDR3 spans 14 residues. The CDR3 DNA sequence: TGCGCCAGCAGCCAAGACCTACCCGGCTATGGCTACACCTTC. Translating gives CASSQDLPGYGYTF.

The J gene is TRBJ2-7, the V gene TRBV30, with TRBD1 as a possible D gene (5 bases). The V end was cut by 4 bases, the J end by 2 bases, with 12 bases between. CDR1 is GTSNPN, CDR2 SVGIG, per germline (reference sequence). The CDR3 length is 13 residues. The CDR3 loop is CAWTSTAPYEQYF. The CDR3 DNA follows: TGTGCCTGGACTTCGACAGCTCCCTACGAGCAGTACTTC.

V is TRBV6-6 and J is TRBJ2-7; a possible D gene is TRBD1 (5 bases). Germline V gene sequence: CDR1 MNHNY, CDR2 SVGAGI (reference sequence). V lost 11 bases to trimming and J lost 1 base, with 9 bases between them. CDR3 length: 11 amino acids. The CDR3 is CAARQSYEQYF. DNA for the CDR3: TGTGCCGCCCGACAGTCCTACGAGCAGTACTTC.